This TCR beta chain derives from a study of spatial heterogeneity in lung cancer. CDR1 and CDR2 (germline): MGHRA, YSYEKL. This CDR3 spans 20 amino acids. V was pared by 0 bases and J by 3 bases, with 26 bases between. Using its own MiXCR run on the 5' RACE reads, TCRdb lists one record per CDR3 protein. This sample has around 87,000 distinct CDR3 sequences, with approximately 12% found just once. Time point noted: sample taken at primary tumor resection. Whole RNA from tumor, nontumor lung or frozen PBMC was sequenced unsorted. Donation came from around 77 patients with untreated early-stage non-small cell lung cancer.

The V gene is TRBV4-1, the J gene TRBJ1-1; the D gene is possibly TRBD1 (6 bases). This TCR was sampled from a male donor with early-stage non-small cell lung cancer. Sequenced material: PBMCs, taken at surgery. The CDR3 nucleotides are TGCGCCAGCAGCCAAGAGACATCAGGGGTAAGGTTGGGGTCGGACACTGAAGCTTTCTTT. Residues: CASSQETSGVRLGSDTEAFF.